Following are 24 T cell receptor beta chains from one sample sequenced in a study of OX40 agonist ivuxolimab in advanced cancers. Only in-frame clones appear in the TCRdb table, and some are missing; sequencing was by immunoSEQ multiplex PCR. This table holds approximately 100,000 clones, over 75% found once. The sequencing here drew on CD4+ or CD8+ T cells sorted from blood, taken in a trial of the OX40 agonist ivuxolimab. Source of these receptors: an adult with an advanced solid tumor such as melanoma, head and neck, liver or kidney cancer.

The rearrangement joins TRBV7-9 to TRBJ2-7; 10 bases are a match to TRBD1. Germline V gene lookup returns CDR1 SEHNR and CDR2 FQNEAQ (reference sequence). The V and J ends lost 5 bases and 0 bases, in that order; junction bases with no gene match: 1. The CDR3 extends over 14 amino acids. The chain's CDR3 is CASSRDRGSYEQYF. The CDR3 DNA sequence: TGTGCCAGCAGCCGGGACAGGGGCTCCTACGAGCAGTACTTC.

CDR3 nucleotides: TGCGCCAGCGGCTGGACAGCCACCGGGGAGCTGTTTTTT. Translating it yields CASGWTATGELFF. The chain carries TRBV5-1 and TRBJ2-2, with a weak D call TRBD1 (6 bases). V lost 7 bases and J lost 4, with 11 bases in between. The CDR3 covers 13 residues. Germline V gene data show CDR1 as SGHRS and CDR2 as YFSETQ.

The V gene is TRBV5-1, the J gene TRBJ1-4; tentative D call: TRBD1 (5 bases). The CDR3 totals 18 residues. Germline V lookup: CDR1 SGHRS, CDR2 YFSETQ. V dropped 0 bases and J dropped 3 bases, with 18 bases sitting between them. Here the CDR3 reads CASSLAARDGSANEKLFF. For the CDR3, the DNA is TGCGCCAGCAGCTTGGCCGCCAGGGACGGGTCAGCTAATGAAAAACTGTTTTTT.

The rearrangement links TRBV15 to TRBJ2-7; tentatively, D is TRBD2 (5 bases). Germline loops: CDR1 LNHNV, CDR2 YYDKDF (reference sequence). The CDR3 length is 14 residues. The V end lost 0 bases, the J end lost 2 bases, and 8 bases lay between the germline ends. The CDR3 DNA reads TGTGCCACCAGCAGAGACGAGGGTCCCTACGAGCAGTACTTC. This codes for CATSRDEGPYEQYF.

The rearrangement joins TRBV11-2 to TRBJ2-5, with D tentatively TRBD2 (6 bases). Germline V CDR1 and CDR2: SGHAT, FQNNGV. Trimming shortened V by 3 bases and J by 2 bases, and 16 bases separated the two germline ends. The CDR3 is made up of 16 amino acids. For the CDR3, the DNA is TGTGCCAGCAGCTTCGGTATACTAGCAGAGCAAGAGACCCAGTACTTC. Amino acids: CASSFGILAEQETQYF.

V usage is TRBV5-1 and J usage is TRBJ1-5; TRBD1 matches at 8 bases. CDR1 SGHRS and CDR2 YFSETQ come from the germline V gene. This CDR3 has 15 amino acids. V shed 0 bases, J shed 4 bases, and the junction held 3 bases outside the gene matches. The CDR3 loop is CASSLGTGLNQPQHF. The CDR3 region has the DNA TGCGCCAGCAGCTTGGGGACAGGGCTAAATCAGCCCCAGCATTTT.

This chain joins TRBV28 and TRBJ1-2; D ambiguous. The ends were cut back, 2 bases at V and 5 bases at J, with 18 bases in the middle. This CDR3 spans 16 amino acids. Germline V CDR1 and CDR2: MDHEN, SYDVKM. DNA for the CDR3: TGTGCCAGCAGTTTAAGGTCCCTGGGTCCAAGATATGGCTACACCTTC. Translated, it gives CASSLRSLGPRYGYTF.

In its sample, this clone was seen once. The chain uses TRBV4-3 and TRBJ2-2; 9 positions match TRBD2. V lost 1 base, J lost 4 bases, and 10 bases stayed unmatched. Germline CDR1 reads LGHNA; CDR2 reads YSLEER. This CDR3 comprises 18 residues. This CDR3 reads CASSQGGLAGLCTGELFF. CDR3 nucleotide sequence: TGCGCCAGCAGCCAAGGAGGGCTAGCGGGGCTCTGCACCGGGGAGCTGTTTTTT.

The J gene is TRBJ1-1, the V gene TRBV5-1, with D tentatively TRBD1 (5 bases). The V end was cut by 6 bases, the J end by 0 bases, with 12 bases between. The CDR3 covers 14 residues. Germline-derived CDR1 and CDR2 are SGHRS and YFSETQ. CDR3 DNA sequence: TGCGCCAGCATGCAGGGACTTCTGAACACTGAAGCTTTCTTT. Protein product: CASMQGLLNTEAFF.

V gene TRBV7-2 combines with J gene TRBJ1-2; 12 nucleotides agree with TRBD1. J was trimmed by 5 bases and V by 4 bases; bases with no gene match: 5. The CDR3 contains 15 residues. Germline V gene sequence: CDR1 SGHTA, CDR2 FQGNSA. The CDR3 coding sequence is TGTGCCAGCAGCTCGGGACAGGGGGCTTTGTATGGCTACACCTTC. Translated: CASSSGQGALYGYTF.

This chain joins TRBV7-2 and TRBJ2-3; 10 bases agree with TRBD2. This CDR3 is built from 16 residues. Germline loops: CDR1 SGHTA, CDR2 FQGNSA. With 1 base clipped from V and 4 bases from J, the junction kept 5 bases outside the gene matches. The CDR3 DNA follows: TGTGCCAGCAGCTTAGAAGCGGGAGGGTTGGCAGATACGCAGTATTTT. This translates into CASSLEAGGLADTQYF.

The chain carries TRBV5-1 and TRBJ2-1, with D maybe TRBD2 (6 bases). Germline V gives CDR1 SGHRS, CDR2 YFSETQ. V lost 3 bases and J 7 bases, leaving 29 bases between the germline ends. The CDR3 is 19 amino acids. CDR3 in amino acids: CASSSPSSTSRLGLNEQFF. In DNA, the CDR3 is TGCGCCAGCAGCTCCCCTTCATCGACTAGTCGATTGGGGTTGAATGAGCAGTTCTTC.

V and J are TRBV5-6 and TRBJ2-5, with a weak D call TRBD2 (6 bases). Trimming pared 7 bases from V and 0 bases from J, leaving 13 bases between. This CDR3 spans 14 amino acids. Germline assignment: CDR1 SGHDT and CDR2 YYEEEE. The CDR3 sequence is CASVFTGDQETQYF. CDR3 nucleotide sequence: TGTGCCAGCGTCTTCACGGGAGACCAAGAGACCCAGTACTTC.

The chain uses TRBV18 and TRBJ2-2, with TRBD2 matching 7 bases. The V gene's germline CDR1 is KGHSH and CDR2 LQKENI. The CDR3 contains 16 residues. Germline trimming cut 2 bases from V and 2 bases from J; bases unmatched to any gene: 5. CDR3 sequence (DNA): TGTGCCAGCTCACCATTTGGCGGGGGAAACACCGGGGAGCTGTTTTTT. Protein sequence: CASSPFGGGNTGELFF.

The CDR3, as DNA: TGCAGTGCTAGGGGTCCGGGTGGCTACACCTTC. Its translation is CSARGPGGYTF. The chain links TRBV20-1 to TRBJ1-2; D remains unclear. V gave up 3 bases and J gave up 7 bases, with 9 bases separating them. CDR1 and CDR2 from the germline V gene are DFQATT and SNEGSKA (reference sequence). The CDR3 has 11 residues.

This chain connects TRBV4-2 to TRBJ2-6; 8 positions agree with TRBD2. The CDR3 loop spans 18 amino acids. V lost 1 base to trimming and J lost 3 bases; unmatched junction nucleotides: 8. CDR1 LGHNA and CDR2 YNFKEQ come from the germline V gene. The CDR3 is CASSQALGGRYGANVLTF. CDR3 sequence (DNA): TGTGCCAGCAGCCAAGCTTTGGGCGGGAGGTATGGGGCCAACGTCCTGACTTTC.

The chain has TRBV15 and TRBJ2-3; TRBD2 matches 7 bases. Germline loops: CDR1 LNHNV, CDR2 YYDKDF (reference sequence). The junction had 14 bases not matched to a gene; V was cut back by 5 bases and J by 6 bases. The CDR3 consists of 16 residues. The CDR3, as DNA: TGTGCCACCAGCCATCGTCTGGGCGGGAGCTCGGATACGCAGTATTTT. It translates to CATSHRLGGSSDTQYF.

The chain is built from TRBV7-2 and TRBJ1-2; D perhaps matches TRBD1 (5 bases). The germline CDR1 and CDR2 sequences are SGHTA and FQGNSA. The CDR3 has 15 amino acids. Trimming stripped 5 bases from V and 4 bases from J, with 17 bases between. CDR3 loop: CASSRGGYDGYGYTF. CDR3 sequence (DNA): TGTGCCAGCAGCCGCGGGGGGTACGACGGCTATGGCTACACCTTC. Full variable domain (remainder filled in from reference TRBV7-2 and TRBJ1-2): GAGVSQSPSNKVTEKGKDVELRCDPISGHTALYWYRQSLGQGLEFLIYFQGNSAPDKSGLPSDRFSAERTGGSVSTLTIQRTQQEDSAVYLCASSRGGYDGYGYTFGSGTRLTVV.

This sequence joins TRBV9 and TRBJ2-1, with 14 bases fitting TRBD2. This CDR3 comprises 16 residues. The J segment lost 7 bases and the V segment lost 0 bases, leaving 3 bases of the junction unmatched. In germline, CDR1 is SGDLS, CDR2 YYNGEE. In DNA form, the CDR3 reads TGTGCCAGCAGCGTAGCTGGGACTAGCGGGAGAAATGAGCAGTTCTTC. Amino acids: CASSVAGTSGRNEQFF. Looking up the rest from reference TRBV9 and TRBJ2-1 gives the full variable domain: DSGVTQTPKHLITATGQRVTLRCSPRSGDLSVYWYQQSLDQGLQFLIQYYNGEERAKGNILERFSAQQFPDLHSELNLSSLELGDSALYFCASSVAGTSGRNEQFFGPGTRLTVL.

The V and J genes are TRBV18 and TRBJ1-1, with 9 positions matching TRBD1. Per the germline V gene, CDR1 is KGHSH and CDR2 is LQKENI. J lost 5 bases, V lost 4 bases, and 8 bases had no gene match. This CDR3 is 15 amino acids long. In nucleotides, the CDR3 is TGTGCCAGCTCACTCGGTACAGGGGGCGCGACTGAAGCTTTCTTT. Protein: CASSLGTGGATEAFF.

This clone was counted once. This chain joins TRBV9 and TRBJ1-1, with D perhaps matching TRBD1 (6 bases). V was cut by 3 bases and J by 0 bases, with 9 bases left in between. This CDR3 spans 14 amino acids. Germline V gene lookup returns CDR1 SGDLS and CDR2 YYNGEE. The CDR3 loop reads CASSAQGMNTEAFF. CDR3 sequence (DNA): TGTGCCAGCAGCGCACAGGGCATGAACACTGAAGCTTTCTTT.

This chain links TRBV7-9 with TRBJ2-1; D may correspond to TRBD1 or TRBD2 (5 bases each). The CDR3 loop spans 16 amino acids. Per germline, CDR1 SEHNR and CDR2 FQNEAQ (reference sequence). V gave up 5 bases and J gave up 1 base, with 15 bases separating them. CDR3 residues: CASSPRGAGSYNEQFF. The CDR3 DNA is TGTGCCAGCAGCCCCAGAGGGGCAGGGTCCTACAATGAGCAGTTCTTC.

The chain links TRBV7-9 to TRBJ2-2, with 8 nucleotides matching TRBD2. Trimming took 5 bases from V and 3 from J; bases not matched to a gene: 2. Per the germline V gene, CDR1 is SEHNR and CDR2 is FQNEAQ (reference sequence). This CDR3 spans 14 amino acids. CDR3 sequence: CASSRRGDTGELFF. DNA of the CDR3: TGTGCCAGCAGCCGGCGGGGGGACACCGGGGAGCTGTTTTTT.

The chain has TRBV14 and TRBJ1-2, with D possibly TRBD1 on 6 matching bases. Germline values: CDR1 SGHDN, CDR2 FVKESK. The CDR3 contains 15 residues. V shed 3 bases and J shed 6 bases, with 17 bases lying between them. CDR3 nucleotides: TGTGCCAGCAGCCACCTTCCCGGGGGGGCGCATGGCTACACCTTC. Its translation is CASSHLPGGAHGYTF.